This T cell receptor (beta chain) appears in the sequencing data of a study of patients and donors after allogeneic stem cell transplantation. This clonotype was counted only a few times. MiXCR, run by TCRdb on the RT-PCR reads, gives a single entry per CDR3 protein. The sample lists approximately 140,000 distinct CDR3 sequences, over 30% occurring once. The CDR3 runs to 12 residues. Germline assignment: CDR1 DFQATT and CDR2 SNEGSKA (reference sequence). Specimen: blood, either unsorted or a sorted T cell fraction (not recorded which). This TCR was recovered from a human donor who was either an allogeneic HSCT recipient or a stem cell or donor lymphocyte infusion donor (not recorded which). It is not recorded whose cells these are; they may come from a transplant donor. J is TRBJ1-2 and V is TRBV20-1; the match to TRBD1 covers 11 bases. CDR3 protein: CSARDRGYGYTF. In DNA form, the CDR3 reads TGCAGCGCCAGGGACAGGGGGTATGGCTACACCTTC.